The T cell receptor beta chain under discussion was sequenced for a study of blood T cell repertoires in COVID-19. Overall study: COVID-19 samples collected from the United States, Italy and Spain covered acute and convalescent phases. T cells, B-cell-depleted T cells, or PBMCs supplied cDNA or gDNA.

As processed by the authors: Cell counts per sample came from amplifying reference gene primers. Clones were read by immunoSEQ multiplex PCR, and TCRdb kept only the in-frame ones, dropping some. V and J calls and clone size are copied from that table; D and trimming were computed from the DNA. This repertoire shows nearly 80,000 clones, around 84% found once; its top ten account for 3.5%. CDR1 is WSHSY, CDR2 SAAADI, per germline. The CDR3 is 14 amino acids. Trimming took off 7 bases at V and 6 bases at J, with 15 bases between the two ends. The sequenced sample consisted of peripheral blood. The origin of this receptor is a man in his forties or fifties with acute or convalescent COVID-19. The chain carries TRBV10-2 and TRBJ2-2; D unclear. The CDR3 nucleotides are TGCGCCAGCACGCAGGCAGTGGGCCCCGGGGAGCTGTTTTTT. Encoded protein: CASTQAVGPGELFF.